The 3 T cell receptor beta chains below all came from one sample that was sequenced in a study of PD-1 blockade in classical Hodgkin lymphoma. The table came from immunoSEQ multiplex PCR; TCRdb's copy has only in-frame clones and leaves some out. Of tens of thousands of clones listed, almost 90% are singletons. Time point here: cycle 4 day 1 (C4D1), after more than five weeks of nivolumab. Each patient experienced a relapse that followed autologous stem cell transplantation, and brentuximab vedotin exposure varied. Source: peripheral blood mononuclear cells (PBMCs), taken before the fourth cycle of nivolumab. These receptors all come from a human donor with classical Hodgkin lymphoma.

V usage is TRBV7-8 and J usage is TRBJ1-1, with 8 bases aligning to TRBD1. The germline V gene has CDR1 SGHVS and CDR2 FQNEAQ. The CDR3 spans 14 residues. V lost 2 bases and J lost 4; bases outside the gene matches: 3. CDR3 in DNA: TGTGCCAGCAGCTTAACAGGGGGGGGCACTGAAGCTTTCTTT. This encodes CASSLTGGGTEAFF.

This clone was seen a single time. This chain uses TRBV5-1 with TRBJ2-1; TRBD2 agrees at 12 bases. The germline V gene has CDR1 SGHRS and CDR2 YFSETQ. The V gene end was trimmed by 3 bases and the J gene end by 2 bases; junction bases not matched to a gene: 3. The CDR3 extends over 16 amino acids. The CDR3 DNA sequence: TGCGCCAGCAGCTCGTCTAGCGGGAGGGCCTACAATGAGCAGTTCTTC. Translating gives CASSSSSGRAYNEQFF.

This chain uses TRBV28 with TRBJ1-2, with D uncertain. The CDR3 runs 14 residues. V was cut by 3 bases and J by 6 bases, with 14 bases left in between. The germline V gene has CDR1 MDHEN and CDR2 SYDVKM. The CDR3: CASSLNWVGNGYTF. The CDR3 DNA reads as TGTGCCAGCAGTTTGAATTGGGTTGGAAATGGCTACACCTTC.